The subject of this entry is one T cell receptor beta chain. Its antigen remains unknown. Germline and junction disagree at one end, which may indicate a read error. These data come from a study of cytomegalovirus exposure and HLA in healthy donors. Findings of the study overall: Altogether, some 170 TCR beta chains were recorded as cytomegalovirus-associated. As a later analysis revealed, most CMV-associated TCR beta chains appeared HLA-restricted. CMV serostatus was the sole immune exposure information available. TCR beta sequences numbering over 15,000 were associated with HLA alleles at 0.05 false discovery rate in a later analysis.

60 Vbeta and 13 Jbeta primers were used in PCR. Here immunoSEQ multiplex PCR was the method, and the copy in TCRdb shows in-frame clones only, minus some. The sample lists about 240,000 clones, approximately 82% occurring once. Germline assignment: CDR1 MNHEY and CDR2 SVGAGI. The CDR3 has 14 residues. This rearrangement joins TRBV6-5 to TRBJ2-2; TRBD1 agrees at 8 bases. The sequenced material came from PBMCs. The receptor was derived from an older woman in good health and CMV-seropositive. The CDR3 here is CATPRDRYPRGAVF. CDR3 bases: TGTGCCACCCCTCGGGACAGGTATCCCCGGGGAGCTGTTTTT.